A selection of T cell receptor beta chains follows, all from one sample in a study of CD8 T cells in Susac syndrome. TCRdb re-analysed the immunoSEQ multiplex PCR reads in MiXCR, keeping a single row per CDR3 protein. The sample lists roughly 130,000 distinct CDR3 sequences, roughly 95% occurring once. The sequencing input was CD4+ T cells from PBMCs. Every receptor here comes from a human donor in good health. Both conserved end residues are part of each CDR3. The D gene is left open where the match is weak. A row's size may be missing; if present it is once, few, many or a size class.

V	J	size	length	D	DNA	CDR3
TRBV12-3/TRBV12-4	TRBJ2-5	NA	14	NA	TGTGCCAGCAGTTCCAGGATTCGGAAGGAGACCCAGTACTTC	CASSSRIRKETQYF
TRBV12-3/TRBV12-4	TRBJ2-7	once	15	NA	TGTGCCAGCAGTTTAGCGGGCCTTGGGAACTACGAGCAGTACTTC	CASSLAGLGNYEQYF
TRBV20-1	TRBJ1-4	NA	17	TRBD1	TGCAGTGCTAGAGACCCCCTTAGGACAGGCCTTAATGAAAAACTGTTTTTT	CSARDPLRTGLNEKLFF
TRBV10-2	TRBJ2-7	NA	16	TRBD2	TGCGCCAGCGGTGGTAGCGGGAGAACTTTCTCCTACGAGCAGTACTTC	CASGGSGRTFSYEQYF
TRBV27	TRBJ2-1	NA	17	TRBD2	TGTGCCAGCAGTTCCCCCAGGGCTAGCGGGACCTACAATGAGCAGTTCTTC	CASSSPRASGTYNEQFF
TRBV30	TRBJ2-7	NA	15	NA	TGTGCCTGGAGTGAGGGGACTGGTGCTTCCTACGAGCAGTACTTC	CAWSEGTGASYEQYF
TRBV6-5	TRBJ2-7	NA	15	TRBD2	TGTGCCAGCAGTTACGGGGCTAGCGGGACCTACGAGCAGTACTTC	CASSYGASGTYEQYF
TRBV6-5	TRBJ1-2	NA	15	TRBD1	TGTGCCAGCAGAAGTACAGGGGGAGGGTCGATCGGCTACACCTTC	CASRSTGGGSIGYTF
TRBV6-5	TRBJ1-2	NA	14	TRBD1	TGTGCCAGCGGTTCCGGACAGGGTCGCTACGGCTACACCTTC	CASGSGQGRYGYTF
TRBV5-1	TRBJ2-7	NA	14	NA	TGCGCCAGCAGCTTGGTTCCGGGGAAGGACGAGCAGTACTTC	CASSLVPGKDEQYF
TRBV3-1	TRBJ2-7	NA	13	NA	TGTGCCAGCAGTCTAAGGGGTAGCTACGAGCAGTACTTC	CASSLRGSYEQYF
TRBV30	TRBJ2-3	NA	14	TRBD2	TGTGCCTGGAGTCCTAGGACTAGCGGAGATACGCAGTATTTT	CAWSPRTSGDTQYF
TRBV28	TRBJ2-7	NA	13	NA	TGTGCCGGGGGTATGAGGGGGAACAACGAGCAGTACTTC	CAGGMRGNNEQYF
TRBV2	TRBJ2-6	NA	15	NA	TGTGCCAGCCGGGGACGTTTCTCTGGGGCCAACGTCCTGACTTTC	CASRGRFSGANVLTF
TRBV20-1	TRBJ2-1	NA	13	NA	TGCAGTGCTAGAGGCGCGGCCTACAATGAGCAGTTCTTC	CSARGAAYNEQFF
TRBV27	TRBJ2-1	NA	16	NA	TGTGCCAGCAGTCCCCTTCTGGGGGAGTTTATTGATGAGCAGTTCTTC	CASSPLLGEFIDEQFF
TRBV6-5	TRBJ2-5	NA	14	NA	TGTGCCAGCAGCGTCGGGGTAGGGCAAGAGACCCAGTACTTC	CASSVGVGQETQYF
TRBV2	TRBJ1-1	NA	12	NA	TGTGCCAGCAGCAGACAGGCCGCTGAAGCTTTCTTT	CASSRQAAEAFF
TRBV6-4	TRBJ2-7	NA	17	TRBD2	TGTGCCAGCAGGACTACGAAGACTAGCGTGGCAACTTACGAGCAGTACTTC	CASRTTKTSVATYEQYF